This is a list of T cell receptor beta chains from one sample in a study of beta chain features in type 1 diabetes. Produced via immunoSEQ multiplex PCR; TCRdb's table is partial and in-frame only. This repertoire shows some 350,000 clones, about 13% found once; its top ten account for about 0.015%. The sample consisted of naive CD4+ T cells from blood. These receptors all stem from a young woman with type 1 diabetes. Both conserved end residues are part of each CDR3. Fields, in order: D gene, V gene, J gene, clone size, CDR3 DNA, CDR3 protein. D genes are given only for firm matches. Rows give clone size only sometimes, using once, few, many, or a class for an expanded clone.

d_call: TRBD2
v_call: TRBV29-1
j_call: TRBJ2-3
clone_size: few
cdr3_nt: TGCAGCGCCGCCCTAGCGGGTCGGAACACAGATACGCAGTATTTT
cdr3_aa: CSAALAGRNTDTQYF

d_call: TRBD2
v_call: TRBV18
j_call: TRBJ2-1
clone_size: few
cdr3_nt: TGTGCCAGCTCACAGCGGACTAGCGGGACCAATGAGCAGTTCTTC
cdr3_aa: CASSQRTSGTNEQFF

d_call: TRBD2
v_call: TRBV4-1
j_call: TRBJ2-7
clone_size: -
cdr3_nt: TGCGCCAGCAGCCGGGTGGTAGCGGGAGTAATAAACGAGCAGTACTTC
cdr3_aa: CASSRVVAGVINEQYF

d_call: TRBD2
v_call: TRBV10-1
j_call: TRBJ2-3
clone_size: -
cdr3_nt: TGCGCCAGCAGGACTAGCGGTACAGATACGCAGTATTTT
cdr3_aa: CASRTSGTDTQYF

d_call: -
v_call: TRBV30
j_call: TRBJ2-1
clone_size: few
cdr3_nt: TGTGCCGCCAGTACCCTTCTTCAGGATGAGCAGTTCTTC
cdr3_aa: CAASTLLQDEQFF

d_call: -
v_call: TRBV18
j_call: TRBJ1-1
clone_size: -
cdr3_nt: TGTGCCAGCTCACCACCATTATCGGAGGGTGGTGAAGCTTTCTTT
cdr3_aa: CASSPPLSEGGEAFF

d_call: -
v_call: TRBV4-1
j_call: TRBJ2-1
clone_size: -
cdr3_nt: TGCGCCAGCAGCCAAGTTGTCCACAGCTCCTACAATGAGCAGTTCTTC
cdr3_aa: CASSQVVHSSYNEQFF

d_call: -
v_call: TRBV6-1
j_call: TRBJ2-7
clone_size: -
cdr3_nt: TGTGCCAGCAGTCGCAGGGAAGGGGCCAACGAGCAGTACTTC
cdr3_aa: CASSRREGANEQYF

d_call: -
v_call: TRBV28
j_call: TRBJ1-1
clone_size: -
cdr3_nt: TGTGCCAGCAACCAGATGAACACTGAAGCTTTCTTT
cdr3_aa: CASNQMNTEAFF

d_call: -
v_call: TRBV5-1
j_call: TRBJ2-5
clone_size: -
cdr3_nt: TGCGCCAGCAGCGGACAGACGCTTCGGGAAGAGACCCAGTACTTC
cdr3_aa: CASSGQTLREETQYF

d_call: -
v_call: TRBV2
j_call: TRBJ2-6
clone_size: few
cdr3_nt: TGTGCCAGCGGCACGGACACTGGGGCCAACGTCCTGACTTTC
cdr3_aa: CASGTDTGANVLTF

d_call: -
v_call: TRBV7-2
j_call: TRBJ2-3
clone_size: -
cdr3_nt: TGTGCCAGCAGCCCCCCGGGCGCTAGCGGCACAGATACGCAGTATTTT
cdr3_aa: CASSPPGASGTDTQYF

d_call: -
v_call: TRBV18
j_call: TRBJ2-6
clone_size: -
cdr3_nt: TGTGCCAGCTCACTTACCGGGAGTCCCTTGAGCTCTGGGGCCAACGTCCTGACTTTC
cdr3_aa: CASSLTGSPLSSGANVLTF

d_call: TRBD2
v_call: TRBV11-2
j_call: TRBJ2-1
clone_size: few
cdr3_nt: TGTGCCAGCAGCCCCTTAGCGGGAAGCTCCTACAATGAGCAGTTCTTC
cdr3_aa: CASSPLAGSSYNEQFF

d_call: -
v_call: TRBV15
j_call: TRBJ2-2
clone_size: few
cdr3_nt: TGTGCCACCAGACTACAGGGTTACACCGGGGAGCTGTTTTTT
cdr3_aa: CATRLQGYTGELFF

d_call: TRBD1
v_call: TRBV19
j_call: TRBJ1-2
clone_size: few
cdr3_nt: TGTGCCAGTAGTGACCAGGGACAGGGAACCTATGGCTACACCTTC
cdr3_aa: CASSDQGQGTYGYTF

d_call: -
v_call: TRBV7-9
j_call: TRBJ2-2
clone_size: -
cdr3_nt: TGTGCCAACTCCGCCGGGGAGCTGTTTTTT
cdr3_aa: CANSAGELFF

d_call: -
v_call: TRBV11-1
j_call: TRBJ2-2
clone_size: -
cdr3_nt: TGTGCCAGCGGCTTCGGCACCGGGGAGCTGTTTTTT
cdr3_aa: CASGFGTGELFF

d_call: -
v_call: TRBV27
j_call: TRBJ2-6
clone_size: few
cdr3_nt: TGTGCCAGCAGTGGCAGGGTTAGTGGGGCCAACGTCCTGACTTTC
cdr3_aa: CASSGRVSGANVLTF

d_call: TRBD2
v_call: TRBV29-1
j_call: TRBJ2-1
clone_size: few
cdr3_nt: TGCAGCACCGGACTAGCGGGAGTGGAGCAGTTCTTC
cdr3_aa: CSTGLAGVEQFF

d_call: TRBD1
v_call: TRBV11-2
j_call: TRBJ1-4
clone_size: few
cdr3_nt: TGTGCCAGCAGCTTATCCCGGGACAGGTCGGGAAAACTGTTTTTT
cdr3_aa: CASSLSRDRSGKLFF

d_call: -
v_call: TRBV28
j_call: TRBJ2-1
clone_size: -
cdr3_nt: TGTGCCAGCAGAGCGGTAAGCTCCTACAATGAGCAGTTCTTC
cdr3_aa: CASRAVSSYNEQFF

d_call: TRBD2
v_call: TRBV5-1
j_call: TRBJ2-1
clone_size: -
cdr3_nt: TGCGCCAGCAGCTTGGCCCTACTAGCGGGAGTTAACAATGAGCAGTTCTTC
cdr3_aa: CASSLALLAGVNNEQFF

d_call: TRBD1
v_call: TRBV11-2
j_call: TRBJ2-7
clone_size: -
cdr3_nt: TGTGCCAGCAGCAGGACAGGGAGGACCTACGAGCAGTACTTC
cdr3_aa: CASSRTGRTYEQYF

d_call: -
v_call: TRBV21-1
j_call: TRBJ1-2
clone_size: -
cdr3_nt: TGTGCCAGCAGCAATAGGGACAGTTATGGCTACACCTTC
cdr3_aa: CASSNRDSYGYTF

d_call: -
v_call: TRBV28
j_call: TRBJ2-7
clone_size: -
cdr3_nt: TGTGCCAGCAACTCCCTTCCGCGGGGTTACGAGCAGTACTTC
cdr3_aa: CASNSLPRGYEQYF

d_call: -
v_call: TRBV18
j_call: TRBJ1-5
clone_size: few
cdr3_nt: TGTGCCAGCTCCCCTATGGCCGGGCAGCCCCAGCATTTT
cdr3_aa: CASSPMAGQPQHF

d_call: -
v_call: TRBV4-3
j_call: TRBJ1-1
clone_size: -
cdr3_nt: TGCGCCAGCAGCTCAAGATATGGGAGGGGTTATGCTGAAGCTTTCTTT
cdr3_aa: CASSSRYGRGYAEAFF

d_call: TRBD1
v_call: TRBV15
j_call: TRBJ2-1
clone_size: -
cdr3_nt: TGTGCCACCAGCAGAGGCGGGACAGGGAAGACTGAGCAGTTCTTC
cdr3_aa: CATSRGGTGKTEQFF

d_call: TRBD1
v_call: TRBV20-1
j_call: TRBJ1-1
clone_size: -
cdr3_nt: TGCAGTGGACAGGGATTTACTGAAGCTTTCTTT
cdr3_aa: CSGQGFTEAFF

d_call: TRBD1
v_call: TRBV29-1
j_call: TRBJ2-1
clone_size: -
cdr3_nt: TGCAGCGCCATGCGTGGGACAGGGCACAATGAGCAGTTCTTC
cdr3_aa: CSAMRGTGHNEQFF

d_call: TRBD2
v_call: TRBV11-3
j_call: TRBJ2-1
clone_size: few
cdr3_nt: TGTGCCAGCAGCTTCTTCACTAGCGGATACAATGAGCAGTTCTTC
cdr3_aa: CASSFFTSGYNEQFF

d_call: TRBD1
v_call: TRBV15
j_call: TRBJ1-5
clone_size: few
cdr3_nt: TGTGCCACCAGCAGACCCCTGGGGACAGGGCTTCAGCCCCAGCATTTT
cdr3_aa: CATSRPLGTGLQPQHF

d_call: -
v_call: TRBV7-9
j_call: TRBJ2-1
clone_size: -
cdr3_nt: TGTGCCAGCAGCACTTTAAGGGGGAAGGGTCGCAATGAGCAGTTCTTC
cdr3_aa: CASSTLRGKGRNEQFF

d_call: TRBD1
v_call: TRBV19
j_call: TRBJ2-3
clone_size: few
cdr3_nt: TGTGCCAGCACCTATGACAGGGGCACAGATACGCAGTATTTT
cdr3_aa: CASTYDRGTDTQYF

d_call: -
v_call: TRBV7-2
j_call: TRBJ2-2
clone_size: -
cdr3_nt: TGTGCCAGCAGCCTGGACTCCTTGGCAGGGGAGCTGTTTTTT
cdr3_aa: CASSLDSLAGELFF

d_call: -
v_call: TRBV6-5
j_call: TRBJ2-7
clone_size: few
cdr3_nt: TGTGCCAGCAGTCCTCAGGGATACACCTACGAGCAGTACTTC
cdr3_aa: CASSPQGYTYEQYF